Sequencing of this TCR beta chain was carried out in a study of regulatory dendritic cells for organ transplantation (dated by TCRdb to 2016 to 2017). In terms of the full investigation: To make regulatory dendritic cells, monocytes were cultured with vitamin D3 on days 0 and 4 and with IL-10 on day 4. On day 6, LPS was added to the DC cultures to test how the DCs responded to a strong maturation-inducing agent. Before and after allostimulation with regulatory or mature dendritic cells, TCRbeta repertoires were sequenced from sorted naive and memory CD4+ and CD8+ T cells.

Sorted T cell subsets were CFSE-labeled and co-cultured for five to six days with allogeneic regulatory or mature dendritic cells at a 1:10 DC:T ratio. Naive T cells were sorted as CD45RA+ and memory T cells as CD45RO+ CD4+ or CD8+ cells by FACS. T cells for TCR sequencing came from a couple of healthy control subjects. Genomic DNA was extracted with the Qiagen DNeasy Blood & Tissue Kit. In the case of this clone: Its antigen is currently not known. No per-base quality is available; no much larger clone lies one base away.

A multiplexed two-step PCR with Vbeta-specific forward primers and Jbeta-specific reverse primers was used to amplify the TCRbeta CDR3 regions. Through the immunoSEQ service, the TCRbeta libraries were run on an Illumina instrument for sequencing. The study's processing was this. IMGT annotation was used to assign V, D and J genes, and synthetic CDR3 analogues were used to correct the counts for multiplex PCR bias. Repertoire clonality was computed in the immunoSEQ Analyzer as one minus normalized Shannon entropy. Clonal expansion was defined using Fisher's exact test with Benjamini-Hochberg false discovery rate control and a two-tailed threshold of P<0.01. Sourced from immuneACCESS, this table was stored by TCRdb with only in-frame sequences that have V and J called. A share of the clones is absent; for the studies checked, an unresolved V gene accounts for under half, and the remainder has no known explanation. Clone size and V and J calls were adopted from that table, with D and trimming inferred from the DNA. This sample holds roughly 12,000 clones; about 80% were observed only once. The ten largest account for 0.6% to 0.65% of the sample.

General study outcomes and caveats: Among the resting subsets, memory CD8+ T cells contained the most alloreactive TCR clonotypes. Only a couple of subjects were sequenced, and the authors noted considerable between-individual heterogeneity in the alloreactive memory CD8+ T cell pool. In both subjects, allostimulation led to expansion of memory CD8+ clones, though the expansion induced by regulatory dendritic cells appeared to be more limited than that induced by mature dendritic cells. Repertoires were highly diverse in naive CD4+ and CD8+ T cells, less diverse in memory cells, and most oligoclonal in memory CD8+ cells.

Per the germline V gene, SGHRS is the CDR1 and YFSETQ is the CDR2. The CDR3 measures 15 amino acids from cysteine to phenylalanine. The sequence is cut down to CDR3 DNA, 45 bases in frame from base 1. Between the V and J ends, shortened by 3 bases and 5 bases respectively, the junction contains 17 bases. Sample: naive CD4+ T cells from blood cultured with regulatory dendritic cells. Per the publication, the cell subset or site label means: CD45RA+ naive T cells. The TCR originated in a human donor in good health. The chain joins TRBV5-1 to TRBJ1-1; the D segment could be TRBD1, given 5 matching bases. The nucleotide sequence is TGCGCCAGCAGCTCAAAGACAGACCCGAAGACTGAAGCTTTCTTT. It translates as CASSSKTDPKTEAFF.